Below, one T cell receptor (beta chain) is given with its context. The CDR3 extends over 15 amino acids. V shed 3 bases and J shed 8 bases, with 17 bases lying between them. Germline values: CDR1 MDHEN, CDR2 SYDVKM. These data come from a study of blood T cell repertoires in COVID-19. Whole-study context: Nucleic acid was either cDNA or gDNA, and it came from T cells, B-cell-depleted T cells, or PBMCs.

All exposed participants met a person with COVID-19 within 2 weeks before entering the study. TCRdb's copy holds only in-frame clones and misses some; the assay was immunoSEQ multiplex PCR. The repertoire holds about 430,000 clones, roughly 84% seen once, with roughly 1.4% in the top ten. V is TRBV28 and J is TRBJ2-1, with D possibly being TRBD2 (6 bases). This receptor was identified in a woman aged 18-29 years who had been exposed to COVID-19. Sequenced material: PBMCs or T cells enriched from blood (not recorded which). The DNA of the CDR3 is TGTGCCAGCAGTTTTAGCGGCACCGGATTGGATGAGCAGTTCTTC. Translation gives CASSFSGTGLDEQFF.